Presented here are 7 T cell receptor beta chains from one specimen sequenced in a study of cytomegalovirus exposure and HLA in healthy donors. Using immunoSEQ multiplex PCR, the repertoire was profiled, and TCRdb retains in-frame clones only, with some absent. The sample includes some 200,000 clones, 75% to 95% of them seen just once. The sequencing sample was made of PBMCs. These TCRs come from a woman in her late teens or twenties in good health and CMV-seronegative.

This chain links TRBV5-1 with TRBJ2-6; D perhaps matches TRBD2 (5 bases). Germline CDR1 SGHRS, CDR2 YFSETQ. Trimming left V 2 bases short and J 2 bases short, with 8 bases between. The CDR3 is made up of 15 amino acids. The CDR3 region is CASSLGSTGANVLTF. CDR3 DNA sequence: TGCGCCAGCAGCTTAGGGAGTACTGGGGCCAACGTCCTGACTTTC. Looking up the rest from reference TRBV5-1 and TRBJ2-6 gives the full variable domain: KAGVTQTPRYLIKTRGQQVTLSCSPISGHRSVSWYQQTPGQGLQFLFEYFSETQRNKGNFPGRFSGRQFSNSRSEMNVSTLELGDSALYLCASSLGSTGANVLTFGAGSRLTVL.

In its sample, this clone was seen a few times. The chain joins TRBV2 to TRBJ2-7; possibly TRBD2 for D (6 bases). Trimming removed 11 bases from V and 3 bases from J, with 14 bases in between. CDR3 length equals 12 residues. Per germline, CDR1 SNHLY and CDR2 FYNNEI. The CDR3 sequence is CAGRDSLYEQYF. Written as DNA, the CDR3 is TGTGCCGGCCGGGACTCACTCTACGAGCAGTACTTC.

On this clone itself: The same CDR3 arises from other DNA sequences in this sample as well. This rearrangement joins TRBV19 to TRBJ2-5; TRBD2 agrees at 14 bases. There are 16 residues in the CDR3. J gave up 2 bases and V 4 bases, and 3 bases lay outside the gene matches. CDR1 and CDR2 (germline): LNHDA, SQIVND (reference sequence). The CDR3, as DNA: TGTGCCAGTAGTACCGGACTAGCGGGAGGTCAAGAGACCCAGTACTTC. Encoded protein: CASSTGLAGGQETQYF.

This clone has just a few counts. The chain is built from TRBV28 and TRBJ1-5; 7 bases align to TRBD1. With V trimmed by 6 bases and J by 4 bases, 6 bases remained unmatched. Germline-derived CDR1 and CDR2 are MDHEN and SYDVKM. The CDR3 sequence is 14 residues long. Here the CDR3 DNA reads TGTGCCAGCAGCACAGGGGACATTAATCAGCCCCAGCATTTT. Protein: CASSTGDINQPQHF.

The genes are TRBV9 and TRBJ2-1; 7 bases are a match to TRBD2. Per the germline V gene, CDR1 is SGDLS and CDR2 is YYNGEE. The length of the CDR3 is 15 residues. The junction had 11 bases not matched to a gene; V was cut back by 2 bases and J by 9 bases. The CDR3 region is CASSVGWGGMGEQFF. CDR3 bases: TGTGCCAGCAGCGTCGGTTGGGGGGGAATGGGTGAGCAGTTCTTC.

The V gene is TRBV5-1, the J gene TRBJ1-6; D gene unclear. V was shortened by 0 bases and J by 0 bases, with 7 bases between the two germline ends. CDR1 and CDR2 (germline): SGHRS, YFSETQ. The CDR3 is 16 amino acids. This CDR3 is CASSLASSSYNSPLHF. The DNA for the CDR3 is TGCGCCAGCAGCTTGGCCTCGAGCTCCTATAATTCACCCCTCCACTTT.

The chain links TRBV5-5 to TRBJ2-7; TRBD1 is a possible D gene (5 bases). V was cut by 0 bases and J by 2 bases, with 9 bases left in between. Germline V lookup: CDR1 SGHKS, CDR2 YYEKEE (reference sequence). The CDR3 runs to 14 residues. CDR3 nucleotide sequence: TGTGCCAGCAGCTTGGCCAGGGAAACCTACGAGCAGTACTTC. This gives the protein CASSLARETYEQYF.